This T cell receptor beta chain appears in the sequencing data of a study of metastatic and nonmetastatic thyroid tumors. TCRdb re-clonotyped the PCR reads via MiXCR. The data show under 20,000 clones, approximately 3.7% seen once. This clone has just a few counts. With V trimmed by 5 bases and J by 5 bases, 6 bases remained unmatched. The CDR3 is 14 residues long. Per the germline V gene, CDR1 is SGHTA and CDR2 is FQGNSA. Patients had received no treatment of any kind before thyroid surgery. The sequenced sample consisted of tumor tissue. The V gene is TRBV7-2, the J gene TRBJ2-5, with TRBD1 matching over 9 bases. The origin of this receptor is a female donor with papillary thyroid cancer or a benign thyroid nodule (not recorded which). Some clones in this sample may be carry-over from other donors' samples. The CDR3 sequence is CASSRAGTGETQYF. The CDR3 DNA reads as TGTGCCAGCAGCCGAGCCGGGACAGGGGAGACCCAGTACTTC.